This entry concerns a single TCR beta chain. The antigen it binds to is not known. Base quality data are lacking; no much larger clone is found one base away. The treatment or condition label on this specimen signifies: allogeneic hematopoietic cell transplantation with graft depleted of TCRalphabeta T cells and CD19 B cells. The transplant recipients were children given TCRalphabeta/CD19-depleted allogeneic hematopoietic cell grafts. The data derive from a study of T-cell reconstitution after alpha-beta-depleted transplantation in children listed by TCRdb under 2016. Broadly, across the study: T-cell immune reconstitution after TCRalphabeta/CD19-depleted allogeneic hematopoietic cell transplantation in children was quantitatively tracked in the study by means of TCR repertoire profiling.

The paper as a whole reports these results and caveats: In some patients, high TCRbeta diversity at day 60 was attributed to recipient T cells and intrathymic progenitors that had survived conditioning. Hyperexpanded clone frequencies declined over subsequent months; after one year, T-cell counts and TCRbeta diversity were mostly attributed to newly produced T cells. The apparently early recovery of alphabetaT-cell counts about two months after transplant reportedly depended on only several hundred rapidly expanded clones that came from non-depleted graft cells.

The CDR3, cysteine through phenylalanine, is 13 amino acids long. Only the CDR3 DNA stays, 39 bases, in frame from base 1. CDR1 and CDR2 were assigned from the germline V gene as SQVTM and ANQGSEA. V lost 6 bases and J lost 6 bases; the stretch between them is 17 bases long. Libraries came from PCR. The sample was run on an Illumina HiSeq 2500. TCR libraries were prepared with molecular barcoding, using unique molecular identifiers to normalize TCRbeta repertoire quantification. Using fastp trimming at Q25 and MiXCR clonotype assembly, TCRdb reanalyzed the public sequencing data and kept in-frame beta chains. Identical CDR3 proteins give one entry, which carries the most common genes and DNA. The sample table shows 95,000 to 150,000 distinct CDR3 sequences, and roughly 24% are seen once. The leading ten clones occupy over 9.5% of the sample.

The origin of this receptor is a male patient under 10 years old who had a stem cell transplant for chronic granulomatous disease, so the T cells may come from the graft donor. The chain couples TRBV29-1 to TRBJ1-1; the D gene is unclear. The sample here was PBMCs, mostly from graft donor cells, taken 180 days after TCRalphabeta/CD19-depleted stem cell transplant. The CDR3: CSVSPLNEPEAFF. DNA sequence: TGCAGCGTCTCACCACTGAACGAACCTGAAGCTTTCTTT.